Listed below are T cell receptor beta chains from one sample, sequenced in a study of regulatory T cells in long-lasting Graves disease. TCRdb re-called the multiplex PCR reads with MiXCR, one entry per CDR3 protein. The table records 450,000 to 600,000 distinct CDR3 sequences, roughly 16% of them present only once. These records were also assigned to another study, of T cells in Graves' hyperthyroidism and ophthalmopathy.

Specimen: peripheral blood mononuclear cells (PBMCs), collected at new diagnosis, from a patient treated with antithyroid drugs. These receptors all stem from a man aged 35-49 years with Graves disease. CDR3s include the opening cysteine and the closing phenylalanine or tryptophan. D genes are given only for firm matches. Expanded clones get a size class; other rows say once, few or many, or leave the size out.

D	size	V	J	CDR3	DNA
.	.	TRBV10-3	TRBJ2-1	CAIWEGGNEQFF	TGTGCCATCTGGGAGGGGGGGAATGAGCAGTTCTTC
.	many	TRBV11-2	TRBJ1-2	CASSSHTGNYGYTF	TGTGCCAGCAGCTCACACACAGGAAACTATGGCTACACCTTC
TRBD1	many	TRBV18	TRBJ2-2	CASSPGTGKSGELFF	TGTGCCAGCTCACCAGGGACAGGGAAATCCGGGGAGCTGTTTTTT
TRBD1	.	TRBV15	TRBJ1-5	CATSNSQGARGNQPQHF	TGTGCCACCAGCAATTCTCAGGGGGCGAGAGGCAATCAGCCCCAGCATTTT
TRBD1	.	TRBV10-3	TRBJ2-5	CAIREGTGPETQYF	TGTGCCATCAGGGAGGGGACAGGTCCCGAGACCCAGTACTTC
.	.	TRBV5-4	TRBJ1-2	CASSLGGESYGYTF	TGTGCCAGCAGCTTGGGGGGGGAGAGCTATGGCTACACCTTC
.	many	TRBV9	TRBJ2-1	CASSVRGSKGEQFF	TGTGCCAGCAGCGTTAGGGGCTCGAAGGGCGAGCAGTTCTTC
TRBD2	few	TRBV7-9	TRBJ2-1	CASSLGGLAYYNEQFF	TGTGCCAGCAGCCTAGGGGGACTAGCGTACTACAATGAGCAGTTCTTC
.	many	TRBV2	TRBJ2-3	CASRSLPGDTQYF	TGTGCCAGCAGGAGCCTTCCAGGAGATACGCAGTATTTT
TRBD1	many	TRBV20-1	TRBJ2-7	CSARGGQGAVGNEQYF	TGCAGTGCTAGGGGGGGACAGGGGGCGGTCGGAAACGAGCAGTACTTC
.	.	TRBV19	TRBJ1-1	CAIRTNTEAFF	TGTGCCATTCGAACGAACACTGAAGCTTTCTTT
.	many	TRBV20-1	TRBJ1-4	CSARRGSNEKLFF	TGCAGTGCTAGACGGGGGTCTAATGAAAAACTGTTTTTT
TRBD2	many	TRBV5-1	TRBJ2-5	CASSLAASGETQYF	TGCGCCAGCAGCTTGGCGGCTAGCGGGGAGACCCAGTACTTC
.	.	TRBV20-1	TRBJ1-2	CSARARGAGYGYTF	TGCAGTGCTAGAGCCCGGGGGGCGGGCTATGGCTACACCTTC
.	many	TRBV24-1	TRBJ2-2	CATSDPLRAGELFF	TGTGCCACCAGTGATCCACTGAGAGCCGGGGAGCTGTTTTTT
TRBD2	many	TRBV12-3/TRBV12-4	TRBJ2-3	CASSLAGPSTDTQYF	TGTGCCAGCAGTCTAGCGGGACCTAGCACAGATACGCAGTATTTT
.	.	TRBV28	TRBJ2-5	CATSAGPPGGGQETQYF	TGTGCCACCTCAGCCGGGCCTCCTGGAGGGGGCCAAGAGACCCAGTACTTC
TRBD2	.	TRBV30	TRBJ2-7	CAWWGGKDEQYF	TGTGCCTGGTGGGGGGGTAAGGACGAGCAGTACTTC
.	.	TRBV12-3/TRBV12-4	TRBJ2-5	CASSLATAPNEQYF	TGTGCCAGCAGTTTAGCGACAGCCCCCAATGAGCAGTACTTC
.	many	TRBV12-3/TRBV12-4	TRBJ2-3	CASSFWASGTDTQYF	TGTGCCAGCAGTTTCTGGGCATCTGGCACAGATACGCAGTATTTT
TRBD2	many	TRBV20-1	TRBJ2-7	CSAPGLASPYEQYF	TGCAGTGCTCCGGGACTAGCGTCTCCCTACGAGCAGTACTTC
.	few	TRBV10-3	TRBJ2-5	CAISEPEETQYF	TGTGCCATCAGTGAGCCCGAAGAGACCCAGTACTTC
.	few	TRBV3-1	TRBJ2-5	CASSQDMRSETQYF	TGTGCCAGCAGCCAAGATATGCGTTCGGAGACCCAGTACTTC
.	many	TRBV12-3/TRBV12-4	TRBJ1-2	CASSPSGGGGGYTF	TGTGCCAGCAGCCCCTCTGGGGGGGGTGGCGGCTACACCTTC
.	many	TRBV30	TRBJ2-1	CAWNPGNSNSYNEQFF	TGTGCCTGGAACCCCGGGAACTCCAATTCCTACAATGAGCAGTTCTTC
.	many	TRBV28	TRBJ1-2	CASSLFSYGYTF	TGTGCCAGCAGTTTATTCTCCTATGGCTACACCTTC
TRBD2	.	TRBV2	TRBJ2-7	CASTGGTSGRARQYF	TGTGCCAGCACCGGAGGGACTAGCGGGAGGGCCAGGCAGTACTTC
TRBD2	.	TRBV11-3	TRBJ2-5	CASSLDVAGGETQYF	TGTGCCAGCAGCTTAGATGTAGCGGGAGGAGAGACCCAGTACTTC
TRBD1	many	TRBV13	TRBJ2-7	CASSLGQGQPFKQYF	TGTGCCAGCAGCTTAGGACAGGGACAGCCCTTTAAGCAGTACTTC
.	many	TRBV3-1	TRBJ2-7	CASSPWDGIGEQYF	TGTGCCAGCAGCCCTTGGGACGGTATAGGCGAGCAGTACTTC
TRBD1	many	TRBV28	TRBJ1-1	CAGPGTGVKNTEAFF	TGTGCCGGACCAGGGACAGGCGTCAAGAACACTGAAGCTTTCTTT
.	few	TRBV6-1	TRBJ2-1	CASSPHYEQFF	TGTGCCAGCAGTCCCCACTATGAGCAGTTCTTC